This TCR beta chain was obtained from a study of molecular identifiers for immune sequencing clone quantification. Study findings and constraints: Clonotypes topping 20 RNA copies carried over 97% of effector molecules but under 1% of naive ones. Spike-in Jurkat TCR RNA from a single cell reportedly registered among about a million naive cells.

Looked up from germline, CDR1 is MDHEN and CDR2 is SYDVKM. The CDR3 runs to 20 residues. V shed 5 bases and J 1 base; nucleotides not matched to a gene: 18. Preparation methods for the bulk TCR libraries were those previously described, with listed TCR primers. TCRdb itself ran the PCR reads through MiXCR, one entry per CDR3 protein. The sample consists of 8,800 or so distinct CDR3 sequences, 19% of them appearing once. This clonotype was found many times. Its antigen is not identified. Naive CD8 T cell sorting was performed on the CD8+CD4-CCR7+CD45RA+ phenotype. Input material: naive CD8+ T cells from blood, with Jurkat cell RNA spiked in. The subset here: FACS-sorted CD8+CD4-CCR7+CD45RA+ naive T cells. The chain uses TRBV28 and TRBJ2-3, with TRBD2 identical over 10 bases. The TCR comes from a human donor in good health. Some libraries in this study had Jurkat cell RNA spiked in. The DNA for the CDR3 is TGTGCCAGCAGTCCTACTGGGGTTGGAGCGGGAGGGCCTGGCACAGATACGCAGTATTTT. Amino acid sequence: CASSPTGVGAGGPGTDTQYF.